Below, 17 T cell receptor beta chains from the same sample are listed, as sequenced in a study of blood T cell repertoires in COVID-19. This table comes from immunoSEQ multiplex PCR, and its TCRdb copy is limited to in-frame clones, with some not included. Altogether about 380,000 clones are present, 87% being singletons, with the ten largest covering 1.3%. Sequenced: PBMCs or T cells enriched from blood (not recorded which). The receptors stem from a man younger than 45 who had recovered from COVID-19.

V is TRBV6-5 and J is TRBJ1-5; 7 bases are shared with TRBD1. The germline CDR1 and CDR2 sequences are MNHEY and SVGAGI. The trim removed 6 bases at V and 9 bases at J, leaving 14 bases unmatched. The CDR3 has 15 amino acids. CDR3 residues: CASRPGQVTILPQHF. In nucleotides, the CDR3 is TGTGCCAGCAGACCCGGACAGGTCACTATTTTGCCCCAGCATTTT.

The chain's CDR3 is CASSLAGSEAFF. The CDR3 bases are TGTGCCAGCAGCTTAGCCGGGAGCGAAGCTTTCTTT. The rearrangement links TRBV7-9 to TRBJ1-1; D unresolved. There are 12 residues in the CDR3. The germline CDR1 and CDR2 sequences are SEHNR and FQNEAQ (reference sequence). Trimming removed 0 bases at V and 8 bases at J, with 7 bases between. Filled out from reference TRBV7-9 and TRBJ1-1, the complete variable domain reads DTGVSQNPRHKITKRGQNVTFRCDPISEHNRLYWYRQTLGQGPEFLTYFQNEAQLEKSRLLSDRFSAERPKGSFSTLEIQRTEQGDSAMYLCASSLAGSEAFFGQGTRLTVV.

This clone was seen only once. The chain joins TRBV11-2 to TRBJ1-4, with a weak D call TRBD1 (5 bases). CDR3 length: 13 amino acids. The germline CDR1 and CDR2 sequences are SGHAT and FQNNGV. Trimming removed 1 base from V and 8 bases from J, with 8 bases in between. The CDR3 sequence: CASSLAGKEKLFF. The CDR3 DNA sequence: TGTGCCAGCAGCTTAGCAGGGAAGGAAAAACTGTTTTTT.

The chain employs TRBV5-4 and TRBJ2-7, with a tentative D call TRBD1 (5 bases). V shed 1 base and J shed 2 bases, with 13 bases lying between them. Germline assignment: CDR1 SGHNT and CDR2 YYREEE (reference sequence). This CDR3 comprises 15 residues. CDR3: CASSLRQGLPYEQYF. CDR3 bases: TGTGCCAGCAGCTTGAGGCAGGGCCTACCCTACGAGCAGTACTTC.

J is TRBJ2-1 and V is TRBV7-8; D gene uncertain. Per germline, CDR1 SGHVS and CDR2 FQNEAQ. The CDR3 covers 15 residues. V lost 7 bases, J lost 1 base, and 14 bases lay in between. The CDR3 bases are TGTGCCAGCACCCACCTGAGGCAATCCTACAATGAGCAGTTCTTC. Amino acid sequence: CASTHLRQSYNEQFF.

The rearrangement links TRBV7-9 to TRBJ2-2, with D possibly being TRBD2 (6 bases). The CDR3 totals 16 residues. From germline, CDR1 is SEHNR and CDR2 FQNEAQ (reference sequence). V gave up 5 bases and J gave up 1 base, with 14 bases separating them. CDR3 sequence reads: CASSLKWRENTGELFF. DNA for the CDR3: TGTGCCAGCAGCCTAAAATGGCGGGAGAACACCGGGGAGCTGTTTTTT.

This chain links TRBV28 with TRBJ1-2; no clear D. Deletions cut 1 base from V and 2 bases from J, with 8 bases between. This CDR3 is 14 amino acids long. The V gene's germline CDR1 is MDHEN and CDR2 SYDVKM. CDR3 nucleotides: TGTGCCAGCAGTTTATTAGGAGGGAACTATGGCTACACCTTC. Protein sequence: CASSLLGGNYGYTF.

The rearrangement joins TRBV30 to TRBJ2-7, with D uncertain. The CDR3 length is 11 residues. The V gene lost 7 bases and the J gene lost 3 bases, with 10 bases spanning the gap. Germline CDR1 GTSNPN, CDR2 SVGIG (reference sequence). For the CDR3, the DNA is TGTGCCTCCCTGTGGAGCTACGAGCAGTACTTC. It translates to CASLWSYEQYF.

V and J are TRBV7-2 and TRBJ2-7; 7 bases map to TRBD2. The trim removed 4 bases at V and 5 bases at J, leaving 14 bases unmatched. From germline, CDR1 is SGHTA and CDR2 FQGNSA. The CDR3 runs 16 residues. CDR3: CASSSSAGPTSDEQYF. CDR3 nucleotides: TGTGCCAGCAGCTCATCCGCCGGGCCAACTAGCGACGAGCAGTACTTC.

V is TRBV6-5 and J is TRBJ1-2, with D possibly TRBD1 on 6 matching bases. V lost 6 bases to trimming and J lost 5 bases, with 19 bases between them. Germline CDR1 and CDR2: MNHEY and SVGAGI. The CDR3 covers 15 residues. CDR3 bases: TGTGCCAGCAGCACAGGGTCGGGCTCTAGGTATGGCTACACCTTC. Amino acid sequence: CASSTGSGSRYGYTF.

This chain links TRBV19 with TRBJ2-4; 7 nucleotides agree with TRBD1. The CDR3 has 17 residues. Germline loops: CDR1 LNHDA, CDR2 SQIVND (reference sequence). The trim removed 5 bases at V and 0 bases at J, leaving 10 bases unmatched. The CDR3 loop is CASSDDRDSLAKNIQYF. The DNA of the CDR3 is TGTGCCAGTAGTGACGACCGGGACAGTCTAGCCAAAAACATTCAGTACTTC.

The CDR3 here is CASSDEPGVGADTQYF. The CDR3 nucleotides read TGTGCCAGCAGTGACGAGCCAGGGGTAGGGGCAGATACGCAGTATTTT. The chain couples TRBV6-4 to TRBJ2-3; the D gene is possibly TRBD1 (6 bases). Germline loops: CDR1 MRHNA, CDR2 SNTAGT. This CDR3 region has 16 residues. Trimming shortened V by 2 bases and J by 4 bases, and 16 bases separated the two germline ends.

V usage is TRBV7-6 and J usage is TRBJ1-5; 9 positions match TRBD1. CDR1 and CDR2 (germline): SGHVS, FNYEAQ. V lost 5 bases, J lost 7 bases, and 3 bases stayed unmatched. The CDR3 is 13 amino acids. The CDR3 protein is CASSLDRGQPQHF. CDR3 nucleotides: TGTGCCAGCAGCCTGGACAGGGGCCAGCCCCAGCATTTT.

This clone occurred once. The chain joins TRBV18 to TRBJ2-2, with 7 bases matching TRBD1. Trimming removed 5 bases from V and 0 bases from J; junction bases left unmatched: 3. CDR1 and CDR2 (germline): KGHSH, LQKENI. The CDR3 loop spans 15 amino acids. The CDR3 loop is CASSAGTANTGELFF. The DNA of the CDR3 is TGTGCCAGCTCAGCCGGGACAGCGAACACCGGGGAGCTGTTTTTT.

J is TRBJ1-1 and V is TRBV7-9; 7 positions match TRBD1. CDR1 and CDR2 from the germline V gene are SEHNR and FQNEAQ (reference sequence). Trimming took 5 bases from V and 4 from J; bases not matched to a gene: 10. The CDR3 covers 15 residues. As DNA, the CDR3 is TGTGCCAGCAGCCAGATTGACAGGGAGGTCACTGAAGCTTTCTTT. This gives the protein CASSQIDREVTEAFF.

This clone was observed a few times. The rearrangement links TRBV6-5 to TRBJ2-7, with 11 bases that match TRBD2. V was pared by 4 bases and J by 3 bases, with 5 bases of the junction left unmatched. This CDR3 spans 15 amino acids. Germline V gene lookup returns CDR1 MNHEY and CDR2 SVGAGI. The CDR3: CASSSGLAGRYEQYF. Here the CDR3 DNA reads TGTGCCAGCAGTTCAGGACTAGCGGGCCGCTACGAGCAGTACTTC.

This clone came up a few times. The V and J genes are TRBV4-3 and TRBJ2-7; 8 positions match TRBD1. The CDR3 length is 15 residues. Trimming took 0 bases from V and 5 from J; bases not matched to a gene: 6. Germline V gives CDR1 LGHNA, CDR2 YSLEER. Here the CDR3 reads CASSQEGRGRHEQYF. In DNA, the CDR3 is TGCGCCAGCAGCCAAGAAGGCAGGGGGCGGCACGAGCAGTACTTC.